This T cell receptor (beta chain) appears in the sequencing data of a study of tissue T cells after allogeneic stem cell transplantation. A word on this clone: Antigen specificity is unknown. Gene names and germline match the mouse. The read ends 1 residue early relative to the CDR3; the germline J gene fills the gap.

Sequencing was performed with immunoSEQ multiplex PCR; in TCRdb, only in-frame clones are kept and a portion is missing. The table has approximately 17,000 clones, roughly 72% seen once; the top ten hold approximately 1%. This CDR3 region has 13 residues. Germline V gene lookup returns CDR1 LGHNA and CDR2 YSYQKL. V lost 4 bases and J lost 0, with 6 bases in between. General study results and limits: Anatomically similar tissues had similar TCR repertoires within each patient.

Sequenced: spleen. This rearrangement joins TRBV2 to TRBJ1-2; D uncertain. This clonotype was sampled from a female BALB/c mouse in good health. This strain's MHC haplotype is H2-d. CDR3 loop: CASSRTTNSDYTF. The CDR3 DNA, read in part, is TGTGCCAGCAGCCGAACAACAAACTCCGACTACACC.